This T cell receptor beta chain was recovered during a study of T cell repertoires in cytomegalovirus infection. Study at large: CMV epitopes used comprised recently identified HLA-C-restricted ones and well-studied HLA-B-restricted ones. Public signatures in TCR beta pointed to CMV infection and matching HLA type. Study findings and constraints: The response measured ex vivo was dominated by TCR beta clonotypes (HLA-C-restricted and CMV-specific).

TCRdb reprocessed the reads with MiXCR, giving one entry per CDR3 protein. The repertoire includes approximately 76,000 distinct CDR3 sequences, approximately 24% of them detected once, and 50% sits in the top ten. This CDR3 region has 17 residues. The germline V gene has CDR1 LGHNA and CDR2 YSLEER. V was clipped by 0 bases and J by 9 bases; unmatched bases: 12. A word on this clonotype: Its matching antigen is unknown.

This sequence originates from a human donor in good health (CMV status not recorded). Some clones in this sample may be carry-over from other donors' samples. This chain uses TRBV4-3 with TRBJ2-1, with 9 bases aligning to TRBD2. The sequencing used CD8+ T cells from cultured PBMCs, collected from culture after CMV antigen stimulation. DNA for the CDR3: TGCGCCAGCAGCCAAGATGTCGGGGCGGGAGGGCGCGGTGAGCAGTTCTTC. Protein: CASSQDVGAGGRGEQFF.